Presented here are 6 T cell receptor beta chains from one specimen sequenced in a study of low-dose radiotherapy and immunotherapy resistance in tumors. The time point is: before trial treatment. TRAV- and TRBV-specific primers primed first-strand cDNA, covering alpha and beta chains. For amplifying TCRs, the PCR ran for around 20 cycles with Phusion, which was used together with a constant-region primer and the adapter on the V primers. TCRdb reprocessed the reads with MiXCR, giving one entry per CDR3 protein. The table has approximately 89,000 distinct CDR3 sequences, under 20% seen once. This material consisted of PBMCs, taken before treatment. Source of these receptors: a male donor with prostate cancer.

This clonotype occurred many times. The chain joins TRBV19 to TRBJ1-1, with D possibly TRBD1 on 6 matching bases. CDR1 and CDR2 from the germline V gene are LNHDA and SQIVND (reference sequence). CDR3 length: 16 residues. With 7 bases removed from V and 1 base from J, the gap between germline ends came to 19 bases. As DNA, the CDR3 is TGTGCCAGTAAGCGCTGGGGGCTCCGGGAGAACACTGAAGCTTTCTTT. Its protein is CASKRWGLRENTEAFF.

V is TRBV9 and J is TRBJ2-7; a weak D match, TRBD2 (6 bases). V was clipped by 4 bases and J by 3 bases, with 20 bases between them. The length of the CDR3 is 16 residues. Germline V gene lookup returns CDR1 SGDLS and CDR2 YYNGEE. CDR3 in amino acids: CASSPRHRGGSYEQYF. CDR3 in DNA: TGTGCCAGCAGCCCTAGACATCGAGGAGGGAGCTACGAGCAGTACTTC.

This clonotype was observed many times. This chain links TRBV12-3 or TRBV12-4 with TRBJ2-1; 14 bases map to TRBD2. CDR3 length: 17 residues. V dropped 8 bases and J dropped 7; count of bases not matched to a gene: 13. CDR3 nucleotides: TGTGCCAGCTTCAGTGGACTTGGACTAGCGGGGGGAAATGAGCAGTTCTTC. It translates to CASFSGLGLAGGNEQFF.

This chain joins TRBV28 and TRBJ1-2; 9 bases align to TRBD1. Germline V lookup: CDR1 MDHEN, CDR2 SYDVKM. The CDR3 loop spans 13 amino acids. Germline trimming cut 6 bases from V and 8 bases from J; bases unmatched to any gene: 7. The CDR3, as DNA: TGTGCCAGCAGGGGGGACAGGGTGAGGGGCTACACCTTC. Translation gives CASRGDRVRGYTF.

The table lists this clonotype with many counts. This rearrangement joins TRBV2 to TRBJ2-5; 9 bases are shared with TRBD1. V lost 6 bases to trimming and J lost 6 bases; unmatched junction nucleotides: 11. The CDR3 has 15 amino acids. CDR1 SNHLY and CDR2 FYNNEI come from the germline V gene. CDR3: CASREDRGQGKTQYF. The CDR3 region has the DNA TGTGCCAGCAGAGAGGACCGGGGACAGGGCAAGACCCAGTACTTC.

Concerning this clonotype itself: A far larger clone is only one base removed, so a read error is likely. The V and J genes are TRBV6-1 and TRBJ1-5; D is uncertain. Trimming shortened V by 8 bases and J by 0 bases, and 8 bases separated the two germline ends. CDR3 length equals 13 residues. CDR1 and CDR2 (germline): MNHNS, SASEGT. In DNA, the CDR3 is TGTGCCAGCGGTTACGATAGCAATCAGCCCCAGCATTTT. Translating it yields CASGYDSNQPQHF.